Listed below are T cell receptor beta chains from one sample, sequenced in a study of cytomegalovirus exposure and HLA in healthy donors. The table came from immunoSEQ multiplex PCR; TCRdb's copy has only in-frame clones and leaves some out. This sample has some 110,000 clones, with about 88% found just once. Sequenced input: PBMCs. These receptors were taken from a woman aged 18 to 35 in good health and CMV-seropositive. Each CDR3 is given with its conserved first and last residue. A D gene is named only where the DNA matches it firmly. Clone size appears in some rows only: once, few, many, or a class for an expanded clone.

clone_size: -; j_call: TRBJ1-2; v_call: TRBV6-1; d_call: -; cdr3_nt: TGTGCCAGCCTCCGCTCACCGGGGGAGGGCGGCTACACCTTC; cdr3_aa: CASLRSPGEGGYTF
clone_size: -; j_call: TRBJ1-5; v_call: TRBV10-1; d_call: -; cdr3_nt: TGCGCCAGCAGTGAGACCAGGGGTCAGCCCCAGCATTTT; cdr3_aa: CASSETRGQPQHF
clone_size: -; j_call: TRBJ2-1; v_call: TRBV6-5; d_call: -; cdr3_nt: TGTGCCAGCAGGCCAAAGATTCGCTCAGGTGAGCAGTTCTTC; cdr3_aa: CASRPKIRSGEQFF
clone_size: -; j_call: TRBJ1-5; v_call: TRBV28; d_call: TRBD1; cdr3_nt: TGTGCCAGCAGGGCAGGGGGAAGCAATCAGCCCCAGCATTTT; cdr3_aa: CASRAGGSNQPQHF
clone_size: -; j_call: TRBJ2-7; v_call: TRBV28; d_call: TRBD2; cdr3_nt: TGTGCCAGCAGTGACCTCCCGGGACTAGCGGGAGGGAGGGAGCAGTACTTC; cdr3_aa: CASSDLPGLAGGREQYF
clone_size: few; j_call: TRBJ2-2; v_call: TRBV2; d_call: -; cdr3_nt: TGTGCCAGCAGATTCGCGAACACCGGGGAGCTGTTTTTT; cdr3_aa: CASRFANTGELFF
clone_size: -; j_call: TRBJ1-2; v_call: TRBV28; d_call: -; cdr3_nt: TGTGCCGACTCGAATGGGTCTGGCTACACCTTC; cdr3_aa: CADSNGSGYTF
clone_size: -; j_call: TRBJ1-1; v_call: TRBV30; d_call: -; cdr3_nt: TGTGCCTGGATGCTTAAGGGGAGGTCCCTGAACACTGAAGCTTTCTTT; cdr3_aa: CAWMLKGRSLNTEAFF
clone_size: -; j_call: TRBJ2-7; v_call: TRBV12-5; d_call: TRBD2; cdr3_nt: TGTGCTAGTGGGAAGACTAGCGGGAGCTACGAGCAGTACTTC; cdr3_aa: CASGKTSGSYEQYF
clone_size: -; j_call: TRBJ2-5; v_call: TRBV4-1; d_call: -; cdr3_nt: TGCGCCAGCAGCCAAGCTCTGGCAGGGGAAGAGACCCAGTACTTC; cdr3_aa: CASSQALAGEETQYF
clone_size: -; j_call: TRBJ2-7; v_call: TRBV28; d_call: TRBD1; cdr3_nt: TGTGCCAGCAATAGGGGGCCCGACGAGCAGTACTTC; cdr3_aa: CASNRGPDEQYF
clone_size: once; j_call: TRBJ1-1; v_call: TRBV7-9; d_call: -; cdr3_nt: TGTGCCAGCAGCCCAAGACAGGACCCGAACACTGAAGCTTTCTTT; cdr3_aa: CASSPRQDPNTEAFF
clone_size: -; j_call: TRBJ1-4; v_call: TRBV5-4; d_call: -; cdr3_nt: TGTGCCAGCAGCACAGGACAAAGTGCCGGCGAAAAACTGTTTTTT; cdr3_aa: CASSTGQSAGEKLFF
clone_size: -; j_call: TRBJ2-7; v_call: TRBV27; d_call: TRBD2; cdr3_nt: TGTGCCAGCAGCTTTGGACTAGCGGGAGCCCTTTCGGGCGAGCAGTACTTC; cdr3_aa: CASSFGLAGALSGEQYF
clone_size: -; j_call: TRBJ2-7; v_call: TRBV4-1; d_call: TRBD2; cdr3_nt: TGCGCCAGCAGCCACATTGATATGGGACTAGCGGGAGGCTACGAGCAGTACTTC; cdr3_aa: CASSHIDMGLAGGYEQYF
clone_size: few; j_call: TRBJ1-1; v_call: TRBV2; d_call: -; cdr3_nt: TGTGCCAGCAGATACTGGGAGGAAGCTTTCTTT; cdr3_aa: CASRYWEEAFF
clone_size: few; j_call: TRBJ1-1; v_call: TRBV5-1; d_call: TRBD1; cdr3_nt: TGCGCCAGCAGCACGGGACAGGGGAACACTGAAGCTTTCTTT; cdr3_aa: CASSTGQGNTEAFF
clone_size: -; j_call: TRBJ1-1; v_call: TRBV18; d_call: -; cdr3_nt: TGTGCCAGCTCACCAGCGGGGGGCGGAGGTGAAGCTTTCTTT; cdr3_aa: CASSPAGGGGEAFF
clone_size: once; j_call: TRBJ1-2; v_call: TRBV6-5; d_call: TRBD1; cdr3_nt: TGTGCCAGCAGTTACTCGACAGGGGGCAACTATGGCTACACCTTC; cdr3_aa: CASSYSTGGNYGYTF
clone_size: -; j_call: TRBJ2-2; v_call: TRBV29-1; d_call: -; cdr3_nt: TGCAGCGCCACTCGCCCGAACACCGGGGAGCTGTTTTTT; cdr3_aa: CSATRPNTGELFF
clone_size: -; j_call: TRBJ1-2; v_call: TRBV28; d_call: -; cdr3_nt: TGTGCCAGCAGTTTAATGGACATAAACTATGGCTACACCTTC; cdr3_aa: CASSLMDINYGYTF
clone_size: -; j_call: TRBJ2-5; v_call: TRBV5-6; d_call: TRBD2; cdr3_nt: TGTGCCAGCAGCTTACTAGCGGGAGGGATTAAGACCCAGTACTTC; cdr3_aa: CASSLLAGGIKTQYF
clone_size: once; j_call: TRBJ2-1; v_call: TRBV6-1; d_call: -; cdr3_nt: TGTGCCAGCAGTGGCGGGACAGCGAAGTATGAGCAGTTCTTC; cdr3_aa: CASSGGTAKYEQFF
clone_size: -; j_call: TRBJ2-5; v_call: TRBV18; d_call: -; cdr3_nt: TGTGCCAGCTCACCATCTCTTGGCCGCCGATCGAACCAAGAGACCCAGTACTTC; cdr3_aa: CASSPSLGRRSNQETQYF
clone_size: -; j_call: TRBJ2-7; v_call: TRBV27; d_call: -; cdr3_nt: TGTGCCAGCAGTTTATTGGACAGAACCTACGAGCAGTACTTC; cdr3_aa: CASSLLDRTYEQYF
clone_size: few; j_call: TRBJ2-7; v_call: TRBV27; d_call: -; cdr3_nt: TGTGCCAGCAGTTTTAGGAGGACGGACGAGCAGTACTTC; cdr3_aa: CASSFRRTDEQYF
clone_size: -; j_call: TRBJ2-1; v_call: TRBV9; d_call: TRBD2; cdr3_nt: TGTGCCAGCAGAGGGACTAGCGGGAGAGGTGAGCAGTTCTTC; cdr3_aa: CASRGTSGRGEQFF
clone_size: -; j_call: TRBJ2-7; v_call: TRBV4-1; d_call: TRBD2; cdr3_nt: TGCGCCAGCAGCCTGCTAGCGGGAAGGTGGTACGAGCAGTACTTC; cdr3_aa: CASSLLAGRWYEQYF
clone_size: -; j_call: TRBJ1-5; v_call: TRBV19; d_call: -; cdr3_nt: TGTGCCAGTAGTGAGGAGGGCCGGCAGCCCCAGCATTTT; cdr3_aa: CASSEEGRQPQHF